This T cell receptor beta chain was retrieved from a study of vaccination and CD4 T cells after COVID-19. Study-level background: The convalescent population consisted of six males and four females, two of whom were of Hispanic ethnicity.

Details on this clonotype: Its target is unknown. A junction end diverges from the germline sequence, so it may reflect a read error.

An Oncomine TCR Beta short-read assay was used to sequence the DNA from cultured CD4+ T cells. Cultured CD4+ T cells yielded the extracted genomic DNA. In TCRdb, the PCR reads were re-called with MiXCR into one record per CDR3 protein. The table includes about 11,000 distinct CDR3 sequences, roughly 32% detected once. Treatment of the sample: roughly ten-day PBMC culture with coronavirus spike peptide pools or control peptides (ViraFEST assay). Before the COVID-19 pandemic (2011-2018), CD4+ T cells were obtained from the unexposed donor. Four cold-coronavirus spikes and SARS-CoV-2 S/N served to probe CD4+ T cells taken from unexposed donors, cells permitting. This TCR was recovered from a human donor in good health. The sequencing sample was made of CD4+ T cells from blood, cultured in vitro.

The DNA of the CDR3 is TGTGCCAGCAGCTTAGATGGGGACCGGTATCAGATCTTC. Its protein is CASSLDGDRYQIF. The chain has TRBV7-3 and TRBJ2-1; perhaps D is TRBD1 or TRBD2 (5 bases each). Per the germline V gene, CDR1 is SGHTA and CDR2 is FQGTGA. CDR3 length: 13 residues.